Each of the 7 T cell receptor beta chains below was sequenced from the same sample in a study of T cells in tuberculosis. Assay: immunoSEQ multiplex PCR; the TCRdb copy retains only in-frame clones and omits some. Here the sample spans approximately 31,000 clones, around 95% being singletons. The specimen sequenced was PBMCs. The receptor set was obtained from a donor aged 10-30 years with latent tuberculosis or without tuberculosis infection.

This rearrangement joins TRBV5-1 to TRBJ2-1; 8 bases agree with TRBD1. The germline CDR1 and CDR2 sequences are SGHRS and YFSETQ. V lost 5 bases, J lost 5 bases, and 12 bases stayed unmatched. This CDR3 spans 16 amino acids. The CDR3 spells CASSPNPGQVNNEQFF. CDR3 DNA: TGCGCCAGCAGTCCCAATCCGGGACAGGTGAACAATGAGCAGTTCTTC.

The CDR3 region is CASSPTEYGYTF. CDR3 nucleotide sequence: TGTGCCAGCTCACCCACAGAATATGGCTACACCTTC. The genes are TRBV18 and TRBJ1-2; no firm D call. This CDR3 is built from 12 residues. CDR1 is KGHSH and CDR2 is LQKENI in the germline V gene. Trimming took off 3 bases at V and 5 bases at J, with 7 bases between the two ends.

In DNA form, the CDR3 reads TGCAGCGCCGGTACCGGGTTCCGGGGATCCGGCTACACCTTC. Amino acids: CSAGTGFRGSGYTF. The rearrangement uses TRBV29-1 and TRBJ1-2; D gene uncertain. CDR1 and CDR2 (germline): SQVTM, ANQGSEA. The length of the CDR3 is 14 residues. V dropped 7 bases and J dropped 8 bases, with 23 bases sitting between them.

J is TRBJ2-1 and V is TRBV9, with 12 nucleotides matching TRBD2. The germline CDR1 and CDR2 sequences are SGDLS and YYNGEE. Trimming cost V 1 base and J 9 bases; bases outside gene matches: 8. The CDR3 has 16 amino acids. The CDR3 is CASSVTSSGRAGEQFF. CDR3 DNA: TGTGCCAGCAGCGTAACCTCTAGCGGGAGGGCCGGTGAGCAGTTCTTC.

V usage is TRBV6-4 and J usage is TRBJ1-5, with D possibly being TRBD1 (6 bases). This CDR3 comprises 13 residues. From germline, CDR1 is MRHNA and CDR2 SNTAGT. The V gene lost 6 bases and the J gene lost 5 bases, with 11 bases spanning the gap. The CDR3: CASSREGDQPQHF. For the CDR3, the DNA is TGTGCCAGCAGCAGGGAGGGGGATCAGCCCCAGCATTTT.

This chain uses TRBV27 with TRBJ2-1; maybe TRBD2 (5 bases). This CDR3 has 15 residues. The germline gives CDR1 MNHEY, CDR2 SMNVEV (reference sequence). With 2 bases removed from V and 4 bases from J, the gap between germline ends came to 12 bases. In DNA, the CDR3 is TGTGCCAGCAGTTTAATGGGAGCGGCATACAATGAGCAGTTCTTC. The encoded protein is CASSLMGAAYNEQFF.

DNA for the CDR3: TGTGCCACCAGCCATACTAGCGGGACCCAAGAGACCCAGTACTTC. Protein sequence: CATSHTSGTQETQYF. The rearrangement links TRBV15 to TRBJ2-5; 10 bases fit TRBD2. Germline V gene data show CDR1 as LNHNV and CDR2 as YYDKDF (reference sequence). The CDR3 extends over 15 amino acids. J was trimmed by 1 base and V by 5 bases; bases with no gene match: 4.